The clone carrying this T cell receptor beta chain was found many times. These data come from a study of T cells in Graves' hyperthyroidism and ophthalmopathy. There were TCR beta CDR3 regions amplified from RNA transcripts. The HTBI primer set was used in a first-round RT-PCR of the TCR CDR3. TCRdb reprocessed the multiplex PCR reads with MiXCR, giving one entry per CDR3 protein. Here the sample spans under 450,000 distinct CDR3 sequences, 17% being singletons. The sample taken for sequencing was blood. This sequence originates from a woman aged 25 to 39 with Graves' hyperthyroidism that later progressed to Graves' ophthalmopathy.

CDR3 region: CASSISGDTSYEQYF. CDR3 nucleotides: TGTGCCAGTAGTATTTCTGGGGACACCTCCTACGAGCAGTACTTC. The genes are TRBV19 and TRBJ2-7; D is perhaps TRBD1 (6 bases). The CDR3 runs to 15 residues. The germline gives CDR1 LNHDA, CDR2 SQIVND (reference sequence). The germline V and J ends were trimmed by 3 bases and 0 bases, with 12 bases remaining between them.